This T cell receptor (beta chain) was sequenced during a study of blood T cell repertoires in COVID-19 (dated by TCRdb to 2018 to 2020). Describing the broader study: Samples from collaborators originated in the United States, Italy and Spain and spanned both the acute and convalescent phases of COVID-19. The material from the prospective study consisted of cDNA or gDNA derived from T cells, B-cell-depleted T cells, or PBMCs. Deeply sampled blood TCRbeta repertoires from subjects exposed to, actively infected with, or recovered from COVID-19 were included in the dataset. A freely available public database, intended as a resource for researchers studying the immune response to SARS-CoV-2, is where the repertoires were released. Samples came from the ongoing ImmuneRACE study (first 160 participants) plus 1,254 subjects from 6 global collaborators. Nearly every sample came with metadata listing a de-identified subject ID, COVID-19 status, age in years and sex. HLA class I and class II types, where available, came from metadata supplied by the sample provider rather than from assay-based typing. What the study reported, not specific to this receptor: The amount of clinical and demographic metadata varied by source and participant and was provided uncurated.

One collaborating source in Seattle enrolled patients while the patients were actively infected and followed the patients over time throughout the course of disease. The collaborating institutions used their own protocols to collect whole blood in K2EDTA tubes. For TCRbeta analysis, collaborators shipped samples as frozen whole blood, isolated PBMCs, or DNA extracted from either of those sample types. Taken from cysteine to phenylalanine, the CDR3 has 14 residues. The DNA shown is the 42-base CDR3, in frame from base 1. The germline V gene yields MNHEY for CDR1 and SVGEGT for CDR2. V is clipped by 5 bases and J by 6 bases, and the sequence between their germline boundaries is 16 bases long. In this sample, this clone turned up once. Its specific antigen is unknown. One base away there is no much larger clone; base qualities are not given. TCRbeta CDR3 regions were amplified from genomic DNA using the immunoSEQ Assay, a bias-controlled multiplex PCR. In the source study's methods: The number of nucleated cells in each sample was estimated from the amplification of reference gene primers within the assay. To quantify the absolute abundance of each unique TCRbeta CDR3 rearrangement, sequence reads were collapsed and filtered. Productive Simpson clonality was computed per sample as the square root of Simpson's diversity index over productive rearrangements. Entries here come from immuneACCESS through TCRdb and include only in-frame sequences with V and J called. Some clones fail to appear in such tables; in the studies checked, an unresolved V gene covers under half of the shortfall, and the cause of the remainder is unknown. Clone size and V and J calls were adopted from that table, with D and trimming inferred from the DNA. This sample is represented by around 300,000 clones; roughly 88% of them were singletons. In total, the top ten clones hold around 1.6% of the sample.

The TCR comes from a woman aged 30 to 39 with COVID-19, enrolled during active disease. Recombination linked TRBV6-2 or TRBV6-3 to TRBJ1-1, and possibly TRBD1, on 6 matching bases. The sequencing sample was made of peripheral blood. Here is the DNA: TGTGCCAGCAGTGCACAGGGAAGGTGGGCTGAAGCTTTCTTT. It encodes CASSAQGRWAEAFF.